The 20 T cell receptor beta chains below were found in one sample sequenced in a study of cytomegalovirus exposure and HLA in healthy donors. The protocol was immunoSEQ multiplex PCR, while the TCRdb copy is restricted to in-frame clones and leaves out a portion. In the table there are 100,000 to 150,000 clones, 75% to 90% of which are singletons. The sample taken for sequencing was PBMCs. The receptors were sampled from a woman between 18 and 29 years old in good health and CMV-seronegative.

This clone is a singleton in its sample. This rearrangement joins TRBV27 to TRBJ1-1; D not certain. The germline V gene has CDR1 MNHEY and CDR2 SMNVEV (reference sequence). V was clipped by 2 bases and J by 9 bases, with 10 bases between them. This CDR3 is 12 amino acids long. CDR3: CASSLPGGKAFF. As DNA, the CDR3 is TGTGCCAGCAGTTTACCGGGAGGGAAAGCTTTCTTT.

The rearrangement links TRBV21-1 to TRBJ2-5; TRBD2, the table's D call, lacks a check against the DNA. TRBV21-1 constitutes a pseudogene. This CDR3 comprises 14 residues. This CDR3 is CASSCGWFWETQYF. CDR3 DNA: TGTGCCAGCAGTTGCGGATGGTTTTGGGAGACCCAGTACTTC.

This rearrangement joins TRBV11-3 to TRBJ1-1, with D tentatively TRBD1 (5 bases). The CDR3 length is 13 residues. Germline lookup yields CDR1 SGHNT and CDR2 YENEEA. Trimming took off 5 bases at V and 5 bases at J, with 12 bases between the two ends. The CDR3: CASSGHLGTEAFF. CDR3 nucleotides: TGTGCCAGCAGCGGACATTTGGGGACTGAAGCTTTCTTT.

V and J are TRBV2 and TRBJ2-2; D remains ambiguous. V was trimmed by 7 bases and J by 1 base, leaving 10 bases between them. The CDR3 consists of 14 residues. Germline assignment: CDR1 SNHLY and CDR2 FYNNEI. DNA of the CDR3: TGTGCCAGCAAGATAGAGATGAACACCGGGGAGCTGTTTTTT. Protein sequence: CASKIEMNTGELFF.

This chain connects TRBV9 to TRBJ2-1; 7 bases are a match to TRBD2. The J segment lost 5 bases and the V segment lost 0 bases, leaving 2 bases of the junction unmatched. The germline CDR1 and CDR2 sequences are SGDLS and YYNGEE. There are 14 residues in the CDR3. The DNA for the CDR3 is TGTGCCAGCAGCGTAGGCGGGAGAGACAATGAGCAGTTCTTC. Protein sequence: CASSVGGRDNEQFF.

V and J are TRBV7-2 and TRBJ2-1, with 9 bases that match TRBD1. The CDR3 runs 14 residues. V trimming: 5 bases; J trimming: 3 bases; junction bases outside the gene matches: 2. Germline V gene data show CDR1 as SGHTA and CDR2 as FQGNSA. The CDR3 reads CASSQDRGYNEQFF. The CDR3 nucleotides read TGTGCCAGCAGCCAGGACAGGGGCTACAATGAGCAGTTCTTC.

The rearrangement links TRBV9 to TRBJ1-1; D call uncertain. CDR3 length equals 15 residues. The V end was cut by 4 bases, the J end by 1 base, with 14 bases between. CDR1 and CDR2 from the germline V gene are SGDLS and YYNGEE. CDR3 coding DNA: TGTGCCAGCAGCTTCCGGGGTGGTTGGAACACTGAAGCTTTCTTT. It specifies CASSFRGGWNTEAFF.

Here the CDR3 DNA reads TGTGCCAGCAGTTTATCTGCGGGAAACTACGAGCAGTACTTC. Translating it yields CASSLSAGNYEQYF. The V gene is TRBV27, the J gene TRBJ2-7; a weak D match, TRBD2 (6 bases). This CDR3 spans 14 amino acids. Trimming pared 0 bases from V and 3 bases from J, leaving 9 bases between. Germline V gives CDR1 MNHEY, CDR2 SMNVEV (reference sequence).

The sample holds a few counts of this clone. V gene TRBV18 combines with J gene TRBJ2-7; 7 nucleotides match TRBD1. In germline, CDR1 is KGHSH, CDR2 LQKENI. There are 14 residues in the CDR3. The J segment lost 2 bases and the V segment lost 4 bases, leaving 5 bases of the junction unmatched. CDR3 nucleotide sequence: TGTGCCAGCTCACGCTTGGGACAGACCTACGAGCAGTACTTC. Protein: CASSRLGQTYEQYF.

The chain combines TRBV11-2 with TRBJ2-7; maybe TRBD2 (5 bases). Germline-derived CDR1 and CDR2 are SGHAT and FQNNGV. Trimming pared 4 bases from V and 1 base from J, leaving 8 bases between. The CDR3 is 13 residues long. CDR3 protein: CASSSGGSYEQYF. Written as DNA, the CDR3 is TGTGCCAGCAGCTCCGGCGGGTCCTACGAGCAGTACTTC.

This chain uses TRBV10-1 with TRBJ2-1; D uncertain. Trimming took 4 bases from V and 4 from J, leaving 2 bases between them. The CDR3 has 11 residues. The germline V gene encodes CDR1 WNHNN and CDR2 SYGVQD (reference sequence). The CDR3 DNA is TGCGCCAGCAGTGCGTACAATGAGCAGTTCTTC. This encodes CASSAYNEQFF.

This chain links TRBV25-1 with TRBJ1-1, with D perhaps matching TRBD1 (5 bases). This CDR3 comprises 12 residues. Germline values: CDR1 MGHDK, CDR2 SYGVNS. V was pared by 6 bases and J by 12 bases, with 17 bases between. CDR3 bases: TGTGCCAGCAGGAGCAACGGAGGGGCGTCTTTCTTT. Translating it yields CASRSNGGASFF.

V is TRBV5-6 and J is TRBJ2-1; D is undetermined. The CDR3 sequence is 12 residues long. Looked up from germline, CDR1 is SGHDT and CDR2 is YYEEEE. Trimming shortened V by 1 base and J by 12 bases, and 11 bases separated the two germline ends. CDR3 in amino acids: CASSLTMAGQFF. The CDR3 DNA sequence: TGTGCCAGCAGCTTGACGATGGCAGGGCAGTTCTTC.

The chain uses TRBV11-3 and TRBJ1-1; the match to TRBD1 covers 8 bases. CDR1 and CDR2 (germline): SGHNT, YENEEA. V shed 5 bases and J 0 bases; nucleotides not matched to a gene: 5. This CDR3 contains 15 residues. CDR3 DNA: TGTGCCAGCAGCACCCGACAGGGGATGAACACTGAAGCTTTCTTT. Translating gives CASSTRQGMNTEAFF.

The rearrangement uses TRBV9 and TRBJ1-1, with D possibly matching TRBD1 (5 bases). Trimming removed 0 bases at V and 0 bases at J, with 15 bases between. CDR3 size: 17 residues. CDR1 SGDLS and CDR2 YYNGEE come from the germline V gene. The CDR3 loop reads CASSVGIFDSMNTEAFF. The CDR3 nucleotides read TGTGCCAGCAGCGTAGGGATTTTCGACAGCATGAACACTGAAGCTTTCTTT. The full variable domain, with the rest looked up from reference TRBV9 and TRBJ1-1, is DSGVTQTPKHLITATGQRVTLRCSPRSGDLSVYWYQQSLDQGLQFLIQYYNGEERAKGNILERFSAQQFPDLHSELNLSSLELGDSALYFCASSVGIFDSMNTEAFFGQGTRLTVV.

The V call is TRBV5-1, the J call TRBJ2-3, with 10 bases fitting TRBD2. This CDR3 comprises 16 residues. CDR1 SGHRS and CDR2 YFSETQ come from the germline V gene. The V and J ends lost 5 bases and 1 base, in that order; junction bases with no gene match: 7. The CDR3 DNA follows: TGCGCCAGCAGACCTTTAGCGGGAGGAGGCACAGATACGCAGTATTTT. It codes for CASRPLAGGGTDTQYF.

The V gene is TRBV6-1, the J gene TRBJ1-5; D is undetermined. This CDR3 has 13 residues. V was pared by 4 bases and J by 2 bases, with 6 bases between. Germline lookup yields CDR1 MNHNS and CDR2 SASEGT. The CDR3 nucleotides are TGTGCCAGCAGTGTCAGTGGCAATCAGCCCCAGCATTTT. This codes for CASSVSGNQPQHF.

The V and J genes are TRBV11-3 and TRBJ2-5; the D gene is possibly TRBD1 (10 bases). Germline assignment: CDR1 SGHNT and CDR2 YENEEA. The CDR3 extends over 18 amino acids. The germline V and J ends were trimmed by 5 bases and 7 bases, with 29 bases remaining between them. The CDR3 DNA reads as TGTGCCAGCAGCCCACGACAGGGGGCGTTAGCGGGAGCGGGGACCCAGTACTTC. Amino acids: CASSPRQGALAGAGTQYF.

The chain combines TRBV30 with TRBJ1-3; no definite D call. This CDR3 has 17 residues. V was clipped by 0 bases and J by 0 bases, with 15 bases between them. Germline V CDR1 and CDR2: GTSNPN, SVGIG (reference sequence). DNA for the CDR3: TGTGCCTGGAGTGTCGGGGAAACATTAACCTCTGGAAACACCATATATTTT. It codes for CAWSVGETLTSGNTIYF. The entire variable domain, with the rest obtained from reference TRBV30 and TRBJ1-3, is as follows: SQTIHQWPATLVQPVGSPLSLECTVEGTSNPNLYWYRQAAGRGLQLLFYSVGIGQISSEVPQNLSASRPQDRQFILSSKKLLLSDSGFYLCAWSVGETLTSGNTIYFGEGSWLTVV.

Many counts were recorded for this clone. V is TRBV5-6 and J is TRBJ2-3, with a tentative D call TRBD1 (6 bases). CDR1 SGHDT and CDR2 YYEEEE come from the germline V gene. V was shortened by 0 bases and J by 1 base, with 12 bases between the two germline ends. This CDR3 has 16 amino acids. For the CDR3, the DNA is TGTGCCAGCAGCTTGGTCCCGGGACAAGGCACAGATACGCAGTATTTT. The encoded protein is CASSLVPGQGTDTQYF.